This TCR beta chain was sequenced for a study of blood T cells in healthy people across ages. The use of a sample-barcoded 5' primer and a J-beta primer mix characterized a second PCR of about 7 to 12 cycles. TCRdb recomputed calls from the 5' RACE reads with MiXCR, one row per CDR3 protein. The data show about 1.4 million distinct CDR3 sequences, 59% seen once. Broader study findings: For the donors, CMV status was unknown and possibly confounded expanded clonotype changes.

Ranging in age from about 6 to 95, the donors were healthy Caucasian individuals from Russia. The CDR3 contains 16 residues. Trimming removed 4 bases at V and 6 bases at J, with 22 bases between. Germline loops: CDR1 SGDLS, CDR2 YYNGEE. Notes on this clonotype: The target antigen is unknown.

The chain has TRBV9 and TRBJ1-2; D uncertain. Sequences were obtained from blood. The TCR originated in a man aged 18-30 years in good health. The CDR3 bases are TGTGCCAGCAGCCCTAGAACCGATTCTTGGTTGGATGGCTACACCTTC. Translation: CASSPRTDSWLDGYTF.